This T cell receptor (beta chain) was recorded in a study of PD-L1 blockade in urothelial cancer. In the study overall: The patients' atezolizumab therapy, 1,200 mg intravenously every 3 weeks, started in about 2014.

The time point was: peripheral blood 6 weeks after treatment start. This clone was observed a few times. Spiked synthetic TCR analogs estimated absolute template abundance per PCR. Sequencing was performed with immunoSEQ multiplex PCR; in TCRdb, only in-frame clones are kept and a portion is missing. Of about 41,000 clones listed, roughly 81% are singletons. Germline V gene sequence: CDR1 SEHNR, CDR2 FQNEAQ (reference sequence). V lost 5 bases and J 9 bases, leaving 10 bases between the germline ends. The CDR3 spans 11 residues. This sequence originates from a man aged 65 to 79 with urothelial cancer. The chain links TRBV7-9 to TRBJ1-1, with D maybe TRBD1 (6 bases). This specimen was PBMCs, taken around atezolizumab (anti-PD-L1) treatment. The CDR3 protein is CASSIGDKAFF. In DNA form, the CDR3 reads TGTGCCAGCAGCATAGGGGACAAAGCTTTCTTT.